This TCR beta chain was captured in a study of T cells in Graves' hyperthyroidism and ophthalmopathy. This clonotype was detected only a few times. Its specificity is unknown. Researchers took RNA transcripts and amplified the TCR beta CDR3 regions from them. The HTBI set primed first-round TCR CDR3 RT-PCR. MiXCR, run by TCRdb on the multiplex PCR reads, gives a single entry per CDR3 protein. The table lists over 650,000 distinct CDR3 sequences, roughly 46% of them singletons, with approximately 7.2% in the top ten. The study excluded patients with uncontrolled infection, other autoimmune disease, pregnancy or lactation. Each diagnosis drew on symptoms, thyroxine, TRAb, thyroid ultrasound and orbital computed tomography findings. Study results and caveats: Separation of ophthalmopathy from stable hyperthyroidism was achieved by a 13 V-J model.

V was pared by 4 bases and J by 1 base, with 9 bases between. The CDR3 covers 13 residues. Germline V CDR1 and CDR2: SQVTM, ANQGSEA. This receptor was taken from an adult man with Graves' disease, either hyperthyroidism or ophthalmopathy (not recorded which). This sequence joins TRBV29-1 and TRBJ2-3; D remains ambiguous. The source material was peripheral blood or thyroid tissue (not recorded which). CDR3: CSVVAKGTDTQYF. CDR3 DNA: TGCAGCGTTGTCGCTAAGGGCACAGATACGCAGTATTTT.